This TCR beta chain was captured by sequencing in a study of blood T cell repertoires in COVID-19. Study-level background: There were acute and convalescent COVID-19 samples, and they came from the United States, Italy and Spain.

Measured with immunoSEQ multiplex PCR; TCRdb has only the in-frame clones, and not every one. Here the sample spans around 230,000 clones, approximately 87% being singletons. Germline-derived CDR1 and CDR2 are PRHDT and FYEKMQ (reference sequence). CDR3 length: 13 amino acids. Trimming removed 4 bases at V and 5 bases at J, with 11 bases between. V gene TRBV13 combines with J gene TRBJ2-5, with D tentatively TRBD1 (6 bases). The TCR comes from a woman between 70 and 85 years old with active or convalescent COVID-19. Sequencing input: peripheral blood. In DNA form, the CDR3 reads TGTGCCAGCAGCTGGGCAGGGGTCGAGACCCAGTACTTC. Its protein is CASSWAGVETQYF.